One sample yielded the 15 T cell receptor beta chains listed below, sequenced in a study of OX40 agonist ivuxolimab in advanced cancers. TCRdb's table, derived via immunoSEQ multiplex PCR, lists solely in-frame clones and lacks some. The sample consists of 40,000 to 55,000 clones, around nine tenths of them appearing once. The specimen was CD4+ or CD8+ T cells sorted from blood, collected in a trial of the OX40 agonist ivuxolimab. These receptors were taken from an adult with an advanced solid tumor such as melanoma, head and neck, liver or kidney cancer.

This clone was recorded once. The chain uses TRBV5-5 and TRBJ1-5; no clear D gene. Germline CDR1 reads SGHKS; CDR2 reads YYEKEE (reference sequence). The CDR3 is 15 residues long. V was clipped by 0 bases and J by 0 bases, with 7 bases between them. CDR3 residues: CASSLVVHSNQPQHF. CDR3 bases: TGTGCCAGCAGCTTGGTAGTTCATAGCAATCAGCCCCAGCATTTT.

The CDR3 sequence: CASSSTVRATYSYEQFF. CDR3 coding DNA: TGTGCCAGCAGCTCCACGGTCCGGGCAACCTATTCTTATGAGCAGTTCTTC. The chain recombines TRBV7-9 with TRBJ2-1; D not resolved. The germline CDR1 and CDR2 sequences are SEHNR and FQNEAQ (reference sequence). V was clipped by 4 bases and J by 8 bases, with 24 bases between them. The CDR3 contains 17 residues.

This clone appeared once. CDR3: CASSHRGNGYTF. The CDR3 nucleotides read TGTGCCAGCAGCCACAGGGGAAATGGCTACACCTTC. This sequence joins TRBV6-5 and TRBJ1-2, with 7 bases lining up with TRBD1. Germline trimming cut 6 bases from V and 6 bases from J; bases unmatched to any gene: 4. This CDR3 is 12 amino acids long. Germline CDR1 reads MNHEY; CDR2 reads SVGAGI.

V usage is TRBV18 and J usage is TRBJ2-5; no firm D call. This CDR3 contains 13 residues. V lost 3 bases and J 3 bases, leaving 8 bases between the germline ends. From germline, CDR1 is KGHSH and CDR2 LQKENI. CDR3 loop: CASSPYPEETQYF. The DNA of the CDR3 is TGTGCCAGCTCACCGTACCCTGAAGAGACCCAGTACTTC. The full variable domain, with the rest looked up from reference TRBV18 and TRBJ2-5, is NAGVMQNPRHLVRRRGQEARLRCSPMKGHSHVYWYRQLPEEGLKFMVYLQKENIIDESGMPKERFSAEFPKEGPSILRIQQVVRGDSAAYFCASSPYPEETQYFGPGTRLLVL.

The chain joins TRBV6-5 to TRBJ2-4, with a tentative D call TRBD1 (6 bases). The CDR3 sequence is 16 residues long. Trimming pared 4 bases from V and 0 bases from J, leaving 13 bases between. The V gene's germline CDR1 is MNHEY and CDR2 SVGAGI. The CDR3 sequence: CASSSTGILAKNIQYF. The CDR3 DNA reads as TGTGCCAGCAGTTCGACAGGTATTCTAGCCAAAAACATTCAGTACTTC.

The chain links TRBV30 to TRBJ2-2; D remains ambiguous. V was cut by 1 base and J by 4 bases, with 7 bases left in between. CDR1 is GTSNPN and CDR2 is SVGIG in the germline V gene (reference sequence). The CDR3 is made up of 13 amino acids. Here the CDR3 DNA reads TGTGCCTGGAGTGGAGCAGGCACCGGGGAGCTGTTTTTT. Protein sequence: CAWSGAGTGELFF.

The chain employs TRBV7-9 and TRBJ2-7; 7 bases match TRBD1. J gave up 0 bases and V 5 bases, and 10 bases lay outside the gene matches. CDR3 size: 16 residues. The germline gives CDR1 SEHNR, CDR2 FQNEAQ (reference sequence). The CDR3 loop is CASSRMGTASSYEQYF. CDR3 DNA: TGTGCCAGCAGCCGCATGGGGACAGCGAGCTCCTACGAGCAGTACTTC.

This clone was detected once. This chain uses TRBV6-1 with TRBJ1-3; weak D call: TRBD1 (6 bases). CDR3 size: 13 residues. CDR1 MNHNS and CDR2 SASEGT come from the germline V gene. The germline V and J ends were trimmed by 4 bases and 2 bases, with 6 bases remaining between them. The DNA of the CDR3 is TGTGCCAGCAGTGCAGGGGCTGGAAACACCATATATTTT. Its protein is CASSAGAGNTIYF.

The J gene is TRBJ2-3, the V gene TRBV28, with a weak D call TRBD2 (5 bases). Trimming removed 5 bases from V and 4 bases from J, with 25 bases in between. CDR1 and CDR2 (germline): MDHEN, SYDVKM. The CDR3 is 18 amino acids. The CDR3 protein is CASSTTTPPLARADTQYF. Here the CDR3 DNA reads TGTGCCAGCAGTACAACCACACCCCCTTTGGCGAGGGCAGATACGCAGTATTTT. The full variable domain, with the rest looked up from reference TRBV28 and TRBJ2-3, is DVKVTQSSRYLVKRTGEKVFLECVQDMDHENMFWYRQDPGLGLRLIYFSYDVKMKEKGDIPEGYSVSREKKERFSLILESASTNQTSMYLCASSTTTPPLARADTQYFGPGTRLTVL.

The rearrangement links TRBV10-3 to TRBJ2-1; TRBD1 matches 7 bases. V gave up 9 bases and J gave up 8 bases; unmatched junction bases: 10. This CDR3 is built from 13 residues. The germline V gene encodes CDR1 ENHRY and CDR2 SYGVKD. The CDR3 bases are TGTGCCATAACGACAGGGAAGGGCGATGAGCAGTTCTTC. Its translation: CAITTGKGDEQFF.

V gene TRBV28 combines with J gene TRBJ1-5, with D possibly being TRBD1 (5 bases). V was pared by 3 bases and J by 6 bases, with 15 bases between. The CDR3 contains 15 residues. Germline-derived CDR1 and CDR2 are MDHEN and SYDVKM. The CDR3 bases are TGTGCCAGCAGTTTCCCTCCGGGGGGAATTCAGCCCCAGCATTTT. This translates into CASSFPPGGIQPQHF. Full variable domain (remainder filled in from reference TRBV28 and TRBJ1-5): DVKVTQSSRYLVKRTGEKVFLECVQDMDHENMFWYRQDPGLGLRLIYFSYDVKMKEKGDIPEGYSVSREKKERFSLILESASTNQTSMYLCASSFPPGGIQPQHFGDGTRLSIL.

For the CDR3, the DNA is TGCAGCGTCGTAACGGACTCTGGAAACACCATATATTTT. Translating it yields CSVVTDSGNTIYF. The chain has TRBV29-1 and TRBJ1-3; D is unclear. The CDR3 has 13 residues. Per the germline V gene, CDR1 is SQVTM and CDR2 is ANQGSEA. V was shortened by 6 bases and J by 0 bases, with 9 bases between the two germline ends.

This clone was detected once. V gene TRBV28 combines with J gene TRBJ1-4; D gene unclear. The CDR3 covers 15 residues. Germline CDR1 MDHEN, CDR2 SYDVKM. The V gene lost 6 bases and the J gene lost 0 bases, with 11 bases spanning the gap. CDR3 region: CASRTGPPTNEKLFF. In nucleotides, the CDR3 is TGTGCCAGCAGAACCGGGCCGCCAACTAATGAAAAACTGTTTTTT. The complete variable domain, with remaining parts taken from reference TRBV28 and TRBJ1-4, reads DVKVTQSSRYLVKRTGEKVFLECVQDMDHENMFWYRQDPGLGLRLIYFSYDVKMKEKGDIPEGYSVSREKKERFSLILESASTNQTSMYLCASRTGPPTNEKLFFGSGTQLSVL.

The V call is TRBV30, the J call TRBJ1-5; possibly TRBD1 for D (6 bases). The CDR3 totals 14 residues. Trimming removed 2 bases at V and 6 bases at J, with 14 bases between. The germline V gene encodes CDR1 GTSNPN and CDR2 SVGIG (reference sequence). The chain's CDR3 is CAWSMGAQGQPQHF. The CDR3 DNA reads TGTGCCTGGAGTATGGGGGCGCAGGGTCAGCCCCAGCATTTT.

The J gene is TRBJ2-7, the V gene TRBV18; TRBD1 is a possible D gene (5 bases). The CDR3 contains 15 residues. In germline, CDR1 is KGHSH, CDR2 LQKENI. Trimming took 2 bases from V and 4 from J, leaving 15 bases between them. The CDR3 sequence: CASSPGAENLYEQYF. CDR3 coding DNA: TGTGCCAGCTCACCAGGGGCCGAAAACTTATACGAGCAGTACTTC. The full variable domain, with the rest looked up from reference TRBV18 and TRBJ2-7, is NAGVMQNPRHLVRRRGQEARLRCSPMKGHSHVYWYRQLPEEGLKFMVYLQKENIIDESGMPKERFSAEFPKEGPSILRIQQVVRGDSAAYFCASSPGAENLYEQYFGPGTRLTVT.